What follows are 10 T cell receptor beta chains derived from one specimen sequenced in a study of blood T cell repertoires in COVID-19. Measured with immunoSEQ multiplex PCR; TCRdb has only the in-frame clones, and not every one. The table includes over 100,000 clones, 65% to 90% detected once. Sequencing input: peripheral blood. The receptors were gathered from a woman of 80 years or more with active or convalescent COVID-19.

The chain employs TRBV18 and TRBJ2-1; TRBD2 aligns across 8 bases. The junction had 10 bases not matched to a gene; V was cut back by 2 bases and J by 7 bases. The CDR3 consists of 16 residues. Germline CDR1 reads KGHSH; CDR2 reads LQKENI. CDR3 protein: CASSPRGGRFRNEQFF. DNA for the CDR3: TGTGCCAGCTCACCAAGAGGCGGGAGGTTTAGAAATGAGCAGTTCTTC. Combining the CDR3 with reference TRBV18 and TRBJ2-1 gives the whole variable domain NAGVMQNPRHLVRRRGQEARLRCSPMKGHSHVYWYRQLPEEGLKFMVYLQKENIIDESGMPKERFSAEFPKEGPSILRIQQVVRGDSAAYFCASSPRGGRFRNEQFFGPGTRLTVL.

The chain has TRBV11-2 and TRBJ2-3; the D gene is possibly TRBD1 (6 bases). The CDR3 has 13 residues. V was shortened by 4 bases and J by 4 bases, with 9 bases between the two germline ends. CDR1 is SGHAT and CDR2 is FQNNGV in the germline V gene. CDR3 sequence reads: CASSYRVADTQYF. CDR3 nucleotides: TGTGCCAGCAGCTACAGGGTCGCAGATACGCAGTATTTT.

This sequence joins TRBV6-5 and TRBJ2-7; TRBD2 agrees at 8 bases. Per the germline V gene, CDR1 is MNHEY and CDR2 is SVGAGI. The CDR3 extends over 15 amino acids. V was pared by 0 bases and J by 4 bases, with 5 bases of the junction left unmatched. The CDR3 region has the DNA TGTGCCAGCAGTTACTCGGCTAGCGGGTTTTACGAGCAGTACTTC. This sequence encodes CASSYSASGFYEQYF.

CDR3 nucleotides: TGCGCCAGCAGCTTGGCTGGGACAGCCGGAAACACCATATATTTT. It translates to CASSLAGTAGNTIYF. The rearrangement joins TRBV5-1 to TRBJ1-3; 7 bases are a match to TRBD1. Germline V gene data show CDR1 as SGHRS and CDR2 as YFSETQ. CDR3 length: 15 residues. The V and J ends lost 0 bases and 4 bases, in that order; junction bases with no gene match: 4.

This rearrangement joins TRBV28 to TRBJ2-7; 9 bases are shared with TRBD1. The CDR3 runs to 15 residues. Germline CDR1 MDHEN, CDR2 SYDVKM. Trimming removed 5 bases from V and 6 bases from J; junction bases left unmatched: 11. CDR3 bases: TGTGCCAGCAGTCCTCCTCGCATGGACAGGGGCGAGCAGTACTTC. Protein sequence: CASSPPRMDRGEQYF.

This chain links TRBV4-1 with TRBJ1-1, with TRBD1 identical over 7 bases. V lost 5 bases and J lost 1; bases outside the gene matches: 7. CDR3 size: 15 residues. CDR1 and CDR2 (germline): MGHRA, YSYEKL. The CDR3 DNA reads TGCGCCAGCAGCGACCGGACAGGTACGAACACTGAAGCTTTCTTT. This codes for CASSDRTGTNTEAFF.

The rearrangement uses TRBV9 and TRBJ2-1; 8 bases map to TRBD1. Germline CDR1 is SGDLS and CDR2 is YYNGEE. The CDR3 has 15 residues. The trim removed 4 bases at V and 0 bases at J, leaving 3 bases unmatched. The CDR3 loop reads CASSRTGSSYNEQFF. Written as DNA, the CDR3 is TGTGCCAGCAGCCGGACAGGGAGCTCCTACAATGAGCAGTTCTTC.

The chain joins TRBV5-4 to TRBJ1-1; TRBD1 agrees at 11 bases. The CDR3 runs 15 residues. Trimming removed 4 bases from V and 0 bases from J; junction bases left unmatched: 2. The germline gives CDR1 SGHNT, CDR2 YYREEE (reference sequence). The CDR3 bases are TGTGCCAGCAGCGGACAGGGGGCAGTGAACACTGAAGCTTTCTTT. It specifies CASSGQGAVNTEAFF.

The genes are TRBV9 and TRBJ2-7; D uncertain. The CDR3 covers 16 residues. Between the trimmed V and J ends, which lost 0 bases and 2 bases, there was a span of 15 bases. Germline V lookup: CDR1 SGDLS, CDR2 YYNGEE. DNA of the CDR3: TGTGCCAGCAGCGTAGCTCCAAGCGTTCGGACCTACGAGCAGTACTTC. The encoded protein is CASSVAPSVRTYEQYF.

This clone has a handful of counts. The chain carries TRBV5-1 and TRBJ1-3, with unresolved D. Trimming removed 5 bases at V and 2 bases at J, with 11 bases between. The CDR3 runs to 14 residues. Germline values: CDR1 SGHRS, CDR2 YFSETQ. In nucleotides, the CDR3 is TGCGCCAGCAGGGGTGTAACTACTGGAAACACCATATATTTT. Its protein product is CASRGVTTGNTIYF.